This T cell receptor (beta chain) was observed in a study of T cells in narcolepsy. This CDR3 contains 15 residues. The germline CDR1 and CDR2 sequences are MGHDK and SYGVNS. Between the trimmed V and J ends, which lost 2 bases and 10 bases, there was a span of 17 bases. Details on this clone: Its antigen remains unknown.

Data came from immunoSEQ multiplex PCR; TCRdb stores just in-frame clones and leaves some out. Found here are some 34,000 clones, about four fifths of them singletons; the top ten hold approximately 2.2%. Overall study findings and caveats: HCRT-specific and TRIB2-specific autoreactive clonotypes appeared among same-patient CSF and blood CD4+ clonotypes. Healthy controls reportedly lacked the autoreactive clonotypes serially found in patients' blood.

Sequenced sample: memory (CD45RA-) CD4+ T cells from blood. The sequence came from a human donor in good health. The chain recombines TRBV25-1 with TRBJ1-4; D may be TRBD1 (5 bases). This CDR3 reads CASSEQGSQPGKLFF. The CDR3 bases are TGTGCCAGCAGTGAACAGGGCAGCCAGCCCGGAAAACTGTTTTTT.